The entry that follows covers one T cell receptor (beta chain) sequence. Antigen unknown. This was a deep-level run. Assay used: immunoSEQ multiplex PCR; TCRdb lists only in-frame clones, some missing. Here the sample spans about 1.5 million clones, roughly 98% being singletons. The data belong to a study of shared clonotypes between healthy human individuals. The wider study: Three plates each covered CD4 naive and memory; CD8 naive two, CD8 memory one.

Study-wide results and limits: Owing to a small donor count, the genetic and exposure-history diversity represented was limited. In the sorted subsets, rarefaction showed sequencing was incomplete despite large depth.

Germline CDR1 reads SGHRS; CDR2 reads YFSETQ. V shed 3 bases and J 2 bases; nucleotides not matched to a gene: 5. The CDR3 consists of 15 residues. The chain couples TRBV5-1 to TRBJ2-7; TRBD2 matches at 10 bases. This receptor was obtained from a man aged 25 to 40 in good health. Source material: naive CD4+ T cells sorted from blood. Subset described: CD45RA+ positively selected. DNA for the CDR3: TGCGCCAGCAGCTGGGGGACTAGCGTTGCCTACGAGCAGTACTTC. This sequence encodes CASSWGTSVAYEQYF.